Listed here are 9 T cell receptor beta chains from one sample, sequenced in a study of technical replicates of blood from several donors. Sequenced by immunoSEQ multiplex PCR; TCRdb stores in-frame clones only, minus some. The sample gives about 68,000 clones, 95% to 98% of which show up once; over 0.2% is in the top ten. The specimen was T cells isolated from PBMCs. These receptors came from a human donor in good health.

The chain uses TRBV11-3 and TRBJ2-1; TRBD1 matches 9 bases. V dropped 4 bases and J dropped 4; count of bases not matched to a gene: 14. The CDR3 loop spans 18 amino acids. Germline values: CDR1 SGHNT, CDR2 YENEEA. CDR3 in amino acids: CASSSQRSGTGRYNEQFF. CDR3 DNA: TGTGCCAGCAGCTCTCAGCGTTCCGGGACAGGGAGGTACAATGAGCAGTTCTTC.

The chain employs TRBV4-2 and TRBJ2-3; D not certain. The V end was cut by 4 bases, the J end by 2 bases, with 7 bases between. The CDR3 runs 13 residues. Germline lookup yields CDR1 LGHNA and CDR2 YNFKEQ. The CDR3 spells CASSRSLTDTQYF. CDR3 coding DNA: TGTGCCAGCAGCCGTAGCCTCACAGATACGCAGTATTTT.

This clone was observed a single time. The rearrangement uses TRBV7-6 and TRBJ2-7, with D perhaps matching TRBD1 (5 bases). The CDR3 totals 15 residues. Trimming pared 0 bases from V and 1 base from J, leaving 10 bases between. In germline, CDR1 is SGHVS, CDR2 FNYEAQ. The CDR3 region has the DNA TGTGCCAGCAGCTTAGCCGATCAGGGATCCTACGAGCAGTACTTC. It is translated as CASSLADQGSYEQYF. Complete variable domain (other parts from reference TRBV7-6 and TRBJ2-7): GAGVSQSPRYKVTKRGQDVALRCDPISGHVSLYWYRQALGQGPEFLTYFNYEAQQDKSGLPNDRFSAERPEGSISTLTIQRTEQRDSAMYRCASSLADQGSYEQYFGPGTRLTVT.

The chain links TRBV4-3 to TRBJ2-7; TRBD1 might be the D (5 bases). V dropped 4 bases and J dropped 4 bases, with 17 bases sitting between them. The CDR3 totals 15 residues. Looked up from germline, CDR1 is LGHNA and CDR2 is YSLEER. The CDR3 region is CASSLSKGVTYEQYF. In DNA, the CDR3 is TGCGCCAGCAGCCTATCAAAAGGGGTTACTTACGAGCAGTACTTC.

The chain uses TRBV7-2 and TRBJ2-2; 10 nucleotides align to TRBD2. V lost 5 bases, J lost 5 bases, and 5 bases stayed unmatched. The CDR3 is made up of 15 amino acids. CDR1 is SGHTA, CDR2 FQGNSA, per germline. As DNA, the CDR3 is TGTGCCAGCAGCCCAAGCGGGAGGGTAACCGGGGAGCTGTTTTTT. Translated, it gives CASSPSGRVTGELFF.

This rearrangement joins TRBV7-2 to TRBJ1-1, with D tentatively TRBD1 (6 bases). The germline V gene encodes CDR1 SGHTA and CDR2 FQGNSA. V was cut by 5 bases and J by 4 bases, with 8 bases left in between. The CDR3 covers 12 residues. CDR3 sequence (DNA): TGTGCCAGCAGCCCACAGGGCACTGAAGCTTTCTTT. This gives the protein CASSPQGTEAFF.

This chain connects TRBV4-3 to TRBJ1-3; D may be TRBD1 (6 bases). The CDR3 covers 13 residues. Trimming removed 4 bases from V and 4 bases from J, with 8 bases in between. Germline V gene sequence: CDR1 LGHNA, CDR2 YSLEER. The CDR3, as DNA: TGCGCCAGCAGCCCGGACAGAGGAAACACCATATATTTT. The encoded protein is CASSPDRGNTIYF.

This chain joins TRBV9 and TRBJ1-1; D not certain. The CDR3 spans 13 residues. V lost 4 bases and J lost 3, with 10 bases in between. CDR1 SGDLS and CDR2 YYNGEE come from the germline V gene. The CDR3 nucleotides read TGTGCCAGCAGCAAACCCTCGGACACTGAAGCTTTCTTT. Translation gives CASSKPSDTEAFF.

The CDR3 DNA sequence: TGTGCCAGCAGCTTGGTACAGCTGGAAGGCTACACCTTC. This encodes CASSLVQLEGYTF. V is TRBV5-6 and J is TRBJ1-2; no clear D. Germline CDR1 reads SGHDT; CDR2 reads YYEEEE. CDR3 length: 13 amino acids. Trimming cost V 0 bases and J 8 bases, with 11 bases left between them.